The 24 T cell receptor beta chains in this list originate from one sample, sequenced in a study of PD-1 blockade in classical Hodgkin lymphoma. The method was immunoSEQ multiplex PCR; TCRdb's version includes in-frame clones alone and lacks a portion of them. The table has over 25,000 clones, roughly 86% seen once; the top ten hold about 0.45%. Time point specified: cycle 4 day 1 (C4D1), after less than 7 weeks of nivolumab. Patients all relapsed after autologous stem cell transplantation, and there was variation in brentuximab vedotin exposure. The CD4+ T cells used were purified from thawed PBMCs through magnetic negative selection. This specimen consisted of CD4+ T cells from blood, obtained before the fourth cycle of nivolumab. The receptors shown here come from a human donor with classical Hodgkin lymphoma.

This clone was detected once. The J gene is TRBJ2-1, the V gene TRBV5-5, with unresolved D. Germline V gives CDR1 SGHKS, CDR2 YYEKEE (reference sequence). V was shortened by 1 base and J by 15 bases, with 14 bases between the two germline ends. The CDR3 extends over 12 amino acids. The CDR3 sequence: CASSLTVGVLFF. DNA for the CDR3: TGTGCCAGCAGCTTGACGGTAGGCGTTCTGTTCTTC.

The V gene is TRBV7-8, the J gene TRBJ1-3; tentative D call: TRBD1 (5 bases). V was trimmed by 1 base and J by 0 bases, leaving 7 bases between them. The CDR3 has 15 amino acids. Per the germline V gene, CDR1 is SGHVS and CDR2 is FQNEAQ. The DNA of the CDR3 is TGTGCCAGCAGCTTAGGTGACAGCTCTGGAAACACCATATATTTT. Its protein is CASSLGDSSGNTIYF.

The rearrangement uses TRBV5-8 and TRBJ2-2; 11 nucleotides line up with TRBD2. V dropped 4 bases and J dropped 3; count of bases not matched to a gene: 8. CDR1 SGHTS and CDR2 YDEGEE come from the germline V gene. The CDR3 runs 17 residues. CDR3 protein: CASSHLTSGRDTGELFF. In DNA form, the CDR3 reads TGTGCCAGCAGCCACCTAACTAGCGGGAGAGACACCGGGGAGCTGTTTTTT.

The V call is TRBV6-1, the J call TRBJ1-5; D might be TRBD1 (6 bases). Trimming left V 5 bases short and J 15 bases short, with 17 bases between. Per germline, CDR1 MNHNS and CDR2 SASEGT. CDR3 length: 12 amino acids. CDR3 sequence (DNA): TGTGCCAGCAGTAAGACAGGTGAGGTCCGGCATTTT. Amino acid sequence: CASSKTGEVRHF.

The chain is built from TRBV28 and TRBJ1-2, with D possibly TRBD1 on 6 matching bases. This CDR3 spans 13 amino acids. The germline CDR1 and CDR2 sequences are MDHEN and SYDVKM. V was pared by 3 bases and J by 6 bases, with 11 bases between. The CDR3: CASSFAGGNGYTF. The CDR3 DNA reads TGTGCCAGCAGTTTCGCGGGGGGCAATGGCTACACCTTC.

The CDR3 sequence is CASSFNAGTIIYEQYF. Here the CDR3 DNA reads TGTGCCAGCAGTTTTAACGCCGGGACGATCATTTACGAGCAGTACTTC. This chain links TRBV27 with TRBJ2-7; the D call may be TRBD1 or TRBD2 (5 bases each). The germline CDR1 and CDR2 sequences are MNHEY and SMNVEV (reference sequence). The CDR3 consists of 16 residues. The germline V and J ends were trimmed by 3 bases and 4 bases, with 19 bases remaining between them.

The J gene is TRBJ1-2, the V gene TRBV5-4; 9 nucleotides agree with TRBD1. The germline V gene has CDR1 SGHNT and CDR2 YYREEE (reference sequence). Losses at the gene ends were 7 bases for V and 4 bases for J; bases not matched to a gene: 8. CDR3 length: 14 amino acids. In DNA, the CDR3 is TGTGCCAGCTCCCCTACAGGGGGCGTCTATGGCTACACCTTC. It specifies CASSPTGGVYGYTF.

The V gene is TRBV27, the J gene TRBJ2-2, with 8 bases lining up with TRBD2. The trim removed 5 bases at V and 3 bases at J, leaving 17 bases unmatched. The germline CDR1 and CDR2 sequences are MNHEY and SMNVEV (reference sequence). CDR3 length equals 19 residues. In DNA, the CDR3 is TGTGCCAGCAGTGTAACGTCCCATCGCCCGGGACTAGACACCGGGGAGCTGTTTTTT. Amino acids: CASSVTSHRPGLDTGELFF.

The chain links TRBV18 to TRBJ2-5; no firm D call. V lost 1 base to trimming and J lost 3 bases, with 3 bases between them. There are 12 residues in the CDR3. Germline V CDR1 and CDR2: KGHSH, LQKENI. The CDR3 sequence: CASSPREETQYF. The CDR3 nucleotides read TGTGCCAGCTCACCACGGGAAGAGACCCAGTACTTC.

The rearrangement joins TRBV25-1 to TRBJ2-5, with D unclear. CDR1 and CDR2 (germline): MGHDK, SYGVNS. The ends were cut back, 3 bases at V and 3 bases at J, with 14 bases in the middle. This CDR3 has 15 amino acids. In DNA form, the CDR3 reads TGTGCCAGCAGTGACTTCGGCCAACTCGAAGAGACCCAGTACTTC. Translation: CASSDFGQLEETQYF.

This clone was detected a few times. The rearrangement joins TRBV12-5 to TRBJ1-2; weak D call: TRBD1 (6 bases). The CDR3 spans 17 residues. V was trimmed by 0 bases and J by 4 bases, leaving 18 bases between them. Germline V gives CDR1 LGHNT, CDR2 FRNRAP. The CDR3 DNA reads as TGTGCTAGTGGTTTGGTACGGGCAGGGGAGGGGTGCTATGGCTACACCTTC. It specifies CASGLVRAGEGCYGYTF.

This clone was picked up one time. This chain connects TRBV18 to TRBJ1-1, with 8 positions matching TRBD1. Germline V gene lookup returns CDR1 KGHSH and CDR2 LQKENI. CDR3 size: 14 residues. V lost 4 bases and J lost 4; bases outside the gene matches: 5. CDR3 region: CASSRRGLATEAFF. The CDR3, as DNA: TGTGCCAGCTCACGCAGGGGGCTGGCCACTGAAGCTTTCTTT.

The gene calls are TRBV2 and TRBJ2-7; 8 bases are shared with TRBD2. CDR3 length: 16 amino acids. Looked up from germline, CDR1 is SNHLY and CDR2 is FYNNEI. After removal of 5 bases from V and 7 bases from J, the junction contained 16 bases not matched to a gene. CDR3 in DNA: TGTGCCAGCAGTCAAAAACCTGGGACTAGTCTTGGGGAGCAGTACTTC. This encodes CASSQKPGTSLGEQYF.

The genes are TRBV4-2 and TRBJ1-1, with TRBD1 as a possible D gene (5 bases). V lost 3 bases and J 8 bases, leaving 16 bases between the germline ends. This CDR3 has 14 amino acids. Germline V gives CDR1 LGHNA, CDR2 YNFKEQ. In DNA form, the CDR3 reads TGTGCCAGCAGCCACCTTGAGAGACAGCAAGAAGCTTTCTTT. This gives the protein CASSHLERQQEAFF.

The J gene is TRBJ2-5, the V gene TRBV28, with TRBD1 identical over 8 bases. Germline CDR1 MDHEN, CDR2 SYDVKM. V was pared by 8 bases and J by 1 base, with 9 bases of the junction left unmatched. This CDR3 has 15 residues. The CDR3 reads CASYTGGTFQETQYF. In DNA, the CDR3 is TGTGCCAGCTATACAGGGGGGACCTTCCAAGAGACCCAGTACTTC.

This clone came up a few times. The rearrangement uses TRBV27 and TRBJ1-2; 7 bases agree with TRBD1. After removal of 6 bases from V and 4 bases from J, the junction contained 8 bases not matched to a gene. Germline loops: CDR1 MNHEY, CDR2 SMNVEV (reference sequence). The CDR3 has 14 residues. The CDR3 protein is CASRGRGHGYGYTF. In DNA, the CDR3 is TGTGCCAGCAGAGGTAGGGGGCATGGCTATGGCTACACCTTC.

This chain uses TRBV6-1 with TRBJ2-3; maybe TRBD1 (5 bases). Trimming removed 2 bases from V and 3 bases from J, with 12 bases in between. CDR3 size: 15 residues. Germline V gene lookup returns CDR1 MNHNS and CDR2 SASEGT. CDR3 nucleotides: TGTGCCAGCAGTGAAATAAAAAGGGGAACAGATACGCAGTATTTT. Translation gives CASSEIKRGTDTQYF.

This chain links TRBV5-1 with TRBJ2-7; tentatively, D is TRBD1 or TRBD2 (6 bases each). This CDR3 has 13 amino acids. Per germline, CDR1 SGHRS and CDR2 YFSETQ. V was pared by 0 bases and J by 10 bases, with 14 bases between. The CDR3 reads CASSLAHREDQYF. The CDR3 coding sequence is TGCGCCAGCAGCTTGGCCCACAGGGAGGACCAGTACTTC.

The rearrangement uses TRBV4-1 and TRBJ1-5; no firm D call. The V end lost 0 bases, the J end lost 2 bases, and 17 bases lay between the germline ends. Germline-derived CDR1 and CDR2 are MGHRA and YSYEKL. The CDR3 is 18 residues long. Here the CDR3 DNA reads TGCGCCAGCAGCCAAGAAGCGGTACCGGCTATGGGCAATCAGCCCCAGCATTTT. Translation gives CASSQEAVPAMGNQPQHF.

The gene calls are TRBV19 and TRBJ1-4; D is possibly TRBD1 (5 bases). Trimming left V 7 bases short and J 5 bases short, with 14 bases between. Germline CDR1 and CDR2: LNHDA and SQIVND (reference sequence). The CDR3 has 14 amino acids. This chain's CDR3 is CASTASGANEKLFF. The CDR3 coding sequence is TGTGCCAGTACCGCGTCTGGGGCCAATGAAAAACTGTTTTTT.

The genes are TRBV28 and TRBJ2-5; perhaps TRBD2 as D (5 bases). CDR1 is MDHEN and CDR2 is SYDVKM in the germline V gene. There are 14 residues in the CDR3. With 3 bases removed from V and 5 bases from J, the gap between germline ends came to 13 bases. DNA of the CDR3: TGTGCCAGCAGTTTGCGGCGGGTTGGGGAGACCCAGTACTTC. Its protein is CASSLRRVGETQYF.

This clone was seen just once. This sequence joins TRBV2 and TRBJ2-3; TRBD2 is a possible D gene (5 bases). The CDR3 has 13 amino acids. With 8 bases removed from V and 2 bases from J, the gap between germline ends came to 11 bases. The germline V gene encodes CDR1 SNHLY and CDR2 FYNNEI. CDR3 DNA: TGTGCCAGCGGAGGAGAACTCACAGATACGCAGTATTTT. It encodes CASGGELTDTQYF.

This clone was observed a handful of times. The rearrangement joins TRBV19 to TRBJ1-1; unclear D gene. The CDR3 has 13 residues. CDR1 is LNHDA and CDR2 is SQIVND in the germline V gene (reference sequence). The ends were cut back, 3 bases at V and 7 bases at J, with 12 bases in the middle. As DNA, the CDR3 is TGTGCCAGTAGTATTGTGGGTTTTGGTGAAGCTTTCTTT. It yields the protein CASSIVGFGEAFF.

This sequence joins TRBV13 and TRBJ2-3, with 10 bases aligning to TRBD1. Germline trimming cut 5 bases from V and 3 bases from J; bases unmatched to any gene: 5. Germline lookup yields CDR1 PRHDT and CDR2 FYEKMQ (reference sequence). The CDR3 has 15 amino acids. CDR3 sequence reads: CASSPDRGPTDTQYF. In DNA, the CDR3 is TGTGCCAGCAGCCCAGACAGGGGGCCGACAGATACGCAGTATTTT. Filled out from reference TRBV13 and TRBJ2-3, the complete variable domain reads AAGVIQSPRHLIKEKRETATLKCYPIPRHDTVYWYQQGPGQDPQFLISFYEKMQSDKGSIPDRFSAQQFSDYHSELNMSSLELGDSALYFCASSPDRGPTDTQYFGPGTRLTVL.